Below, 19 T cell receptor beta chains from the same sample are listed, as sequenced in a study of molecular identifiers for immune sequencing clone quantification listed by TCRdb under 2018. Library prep was done by PCR. The reads were generated on an Illumina HiSeq 4000. TCRdb redid the processing of the public reads, applying fastp at Q25 and MiXCR, and retained in-frame beta chains. Identical CDR3 proteins give one entry, which carries the most common genes and DNA. The table for this sample lists a few hundred thousand distinct CDR3 sequences; 20% to 25% of them were counted only once. The ten top clones hold 0.65% to 0.95% of the sample. The sample comprised naive CD8+ T cells from blood, with Jurkat cell RNA spiked in. The sample's cell subset or site label, in plain terms: FACS-sorted CD8+CD4-CCR7+CD45RA+ naive T cells. Source of these receptors: a human donor in good health. Some libraries in this study had Jurkat cell RNA spiked in.

This clonotype showed up many times. The V and J genes are TRBV20-1 and TRBJ2-7, with TRBD2 identical over 10 bases. This CDR3 has 14 amino acids. The germline gives CDR1 DFQATT, CDR2 SNEGSKA (reference sequence). Losses at the gene ends were 0 bases for V and 4 bases for J; bases not matched to a gene: 3. In nucleotides, the CDR3 is TGCAGTGCTAGAGACAGGACTAGCGGTTACGAGCAGTACTTC. Its translation is CSARDRTSGYEQYF.

This clonotype was found many times. This rearrangement joins TRBV6-5 to TRBJ2-7, with 7 bases matching TRBD2. There are 15 residues in the CDR3. Unmatched junction bases numbered 7, after V lost 2 bases and J lost 3 bases. Per germline, CDR1 MNHEY and CDR2 SVGAGI. CDR3 in DNA: TGTGCCAGCAGTTACGTCTCTAGCGGAGACTACGAGCAGTACTTC. Amino acids: CASSYVSSGDYEQYF.

This clonotype came up a few times. The chain has TRBV13 and TRBJ2-7; D possibly corresponds to TRBD1 (6 bases). The CDR3 has 14 residues. V was cut by 7 bases and J by 5 bases, with 18 bases left in between. Germline CDR1 is PRHDT and CDR2 is FYEKMQ (reference sequence). The CDR3 coding sequence is TGTGCCAGCACTTTGGGCCTCAGGGGCCACGAGCAGTACTTC. Its translation: CASTLGLRGHEQYF. The variable domain in full, completed from reference TRBV13 and TRBJ2-7, reads AAGVIQSPRHLIKEKRETATLKCYPIPRHDTVYWYQQGPGQDPQFLISFYEKMQSDKGSIPDRFSAQQFSDYHSELNMSSLELGDSALYFCASTLGLRGHEQYFGPGTRLTVT.

Regarding this clonotype: A read error is possible here, since a much larger clone lies one base away. J is TRBJ2-7 and V is TRBV27, with D possibly being TRBD1 (6 bases). The germline CDR1 and CDR2 sequences are MNHEY and SMNVEV (reference sequence). V was pared by 6 bases and J by 7 bases, with 16 bases between. The CDR3 extends over 13 amino acids. The CDR3: CASRDREAPEQYF. CDR3 nucleotides: TGTGCCAGCAGGGACAGAGAGGCTCCGGAGCAGTACTTC.

The table lists this clonotype with a few counts. The chain is built from TRBV12-3 or TRBV12-4 and TRBJ1-5; TRBD1 agrees at 7 bases. This CDR3 region has 15 residues. The junction had 6 bases not matched to a gene; V was cut back by 7 bases and J by 0 bases. The DNA of the CDR3 is TGTGCCAGCACCCACGGGACAGTTAGCAATCAGCCCCAGCATTTT. Protein: CASTHGTVSNQPQHF.

In the case of this clonotype: A much more abundant neighbour one base away suggests this may be a read error. It is likely a read error, because the conserved phenylalanine at the end of the CDR3 is missing. This chain connects TRBV6-1 to TRBJ1-5; 10 bases align to TRBD1. The CDR3 runs to 14 residues. Unmatched junction bases numbered 6, after V lost 7 bases and J lost 6 bases. Germline V CDR1 and CDR2: MNHNS, SASEGT. The CDR3: CASTLTGGGQPQHS. The DNA of the CDR3 is TGTGCCAGCACCCTGACAGGGGGCGGTCAGCCCCAGCATTCT.

The sample holds a few counts of this clonotype. The V call is TRBV5-6, the J call TRBJ2-7, with unresolved D. Germline V gene data show CDR1 as SGHDT and CDR2 as YYEEEE. V lost 3 bases, J lost 3 bases, and 16 bases lay in between. The CDR3 length is 15 residues. DNA of the CDR3: TGTGCCAGCAGCTCATCGACCCGGACGCACTACGAGCAGTACTTC. Its translation: CASSSSTRTHYEQYF.

This clonotype has ten or more counts. The chain employs TRBV6-2 or TRBV6-3 and TRBJ1-1; a weak D match, TRBD1 (5 bases). Germline V gene lookup returns CDR1 MNHEY and CDR2 SVGEGT. This CDR3 region has 14 residues. Trimming pared 0 bases from V and 4 bases from J, leaving 9 bases between. The CDR3 is CASSYSMGGTEAFF. CDR3 DNA: TGTGCCAGCAGTTACTCGATGGGGGGCACTGAAGCTTTCTTT.

The CDR3 reads CASSAGTVDTEAFF. In DNA form, the CDR3 reads TGTGCCAGCAGCGCAGGGACAGTAGACACTGAAGCTTTCTTT. This chain links TRBV9 with TRBJ1-1, with 7 bases fitting TRBD1. CDR3 length: 14 amino acids. After removal of 3 bases from V and 3 bases from J, the junction contained 5 bases not matched to a gene. Germline V lookup: CDR1 SGDLS, CDR2 YYNGEE.

There are many counts of this clonotype. One end of the junction does not line up with germline, which may come from a read error. The chain recombines TRBV4-3 with TRBJ2-3; D uncertain. Germline V lookup: CDR1 LGHNA, CDR2 YSLEER. The CDR3 is made up of 16 amino acids. CDR3 coding DNA: TGCGCCAGCAGCCAAGATCTGTCAGGCCAGCCGGATACGCATTATTTT. It codes for CASSQDLSGQPDTHYF.

Comment on this clonotype: This clone may be a read error of a much larger clone one base away. Written as DNA, the CDR3 is TGTGCCGGCAGCCTAGGACCTGGACTAGCGGCGCTAGGGGATACGCAGTATTTT. This sequence encodes CAGSLGPGLAALGDTQYF. This chain links TRBV28 with TRBJ2-3; 10 positions match TRBD2. Germline-derived CDR1 and CDR2 are MDHEN and SYDVKM. This CDR3 region has 18 residues.

The chain is built from TRBV27 and TRBJ2-7; 8 bases align to TRBD1. With 8 bases clipped from V and 5 bases from J, the junction kept 8 bases outside the gene matches. The CDR3 loop spans 13 amino acids. CDR1 is MNHEY, CDR2 SMNVEV, per germline (reference sequence). CDR3 sequence (DNA): TGTGCCAGCCTAAGGACAGGGCTCCACGAGCAGTACTTC. Its translation is CASLRTGLHEQYF.

This chain uses TRBV30 with TRBJ2-5; maybe TRBD1 (6 bases). Trimming took 1 base from V and 5 from J, leaving 14 bases between them. Germline CDR1 GTSNPN, CDR2 SVGIG (reference sequence). The CDR3 sequence is 14 residues long. CDR3 nucleotide sequence: TGTGCCTGGAGTGAGGACACCCAGGGGGAGACCCAGTACTTC. Its translation: CAWSEDTQGETQYF.

On this clonotype: A clone one base away is much larger, so this may be a read error. This chain connects TRBV5-5 to TRBJ1-1; D possibly corresponds to TRBD1 (6 bases). The germline V gene encodes CDR1 SGHKS and CDR2 YYEKEE (reference sequence). The ends were cut back, 3 bases at V and 4 bases at J, with 10 bases in the middle. The CDR3 contains 13 residues. The DNA of the CDR3 is TGTGCCAGCAGCTCGATCAGGGGCACTGAAGCTTTCTTT. Protein sequence: CASSSIRGTEAFF.

At least ten counts were recorded for this clonotype. The V gene is TRBV28, the J gene TRBJ2-2; TRBD1 aligns across 7 bases. The CDR3 has 17 amino acids. V was pared by 4 bases and J by 6 bases, with 14 bases of the junction left unmatched. Germline values: CDR1 MDHEN, CDR2 SYDVKM. CDR3 sequence (DNA): TGTGCCAGCAGTTCCCACCAGGACAGGCTAGATGCCGGGGAGCTGTTTTTT. Protein product: CASSSHQDRLDAGELFF.

The J gene is TRBJ2-3, the V gene TRBV27; TRBD2 aligns across 9 bases. The trim removed 8 bases at V and 4 bases at J, leaving 16 bases unmatched. Germline V gene sequence: CDR1 MNHEY, CDR2 SMNVEV (reference sequence). This CDR3 is built from 17 residues. The CDR3: CASGPYLGAGGPDTQYF. DNA of the CDR3: TGTGCCAGCGGTCCCTACCTAGGGGCGGGAGGGCCAGATACGCAGTATTTT.

J is TRBJ2-1 and V is TRBV29-1; D remains ambiguous. Trimming cost V 0 bases and J 3 bases, with 6 bases left between them. Per germline, CDR1 SQVTM and CDR2 ANQGSEA. The CDR3 length is 13 residues. CDR3 region: CSVEEGNYNEQFF. The DNA for the CDR3 is TGCAGCGTTGAAGAAGGGAACTACAATGAGCAGTTCTTC.

The chain is built from TRBV7-9 and TRBJ2-3, with 10 positions matching TRBD2. V shed 2 bases and J 5 bases; nucleotides not matched to a gene: 7. Germline V CDR1 and CDR2: SEHNR, FQNEAQ (reference sequence). The CDR3 runs 16 residues. Here the CDR3 reads CASSLTSGTWVDTQYF. CDR3 nucleotide sequence: TGTGCCAGCAGCTTAACTAGCGGGACCTGGGTAGATACGCAGTATTTT. Full variable domain (rest looked up from reference TRBV7-9 and TRBJ2-3): DTGVSQNPRHKITKRGQNVTFRCDPISEHNRLYWYRQTLGQGPEFLTYFQNEAQLEKSRLLSDRFSAERPKGSFSTLEIQRTEQGDSAMYLCASSLTSGTWVDTQYFGPGTRLTVL.

This clonotype was seen more than once but under ten times. In DNA form, the CDR3 reads TGTGCCAGCAGCCAAGATGTGGGGCGGGTCCCCGGGGAAGATACGCAGTATTTT. Protein: CASSQDVGRVPGEDTQYF. The chain joins TRBV3-1 to TRBJ2-3; possibly TRBD1 or TRBD2 for D (5 bases each). The CDR3 loop spans 18 amino acids. Trimming took 0 bases from V and 5 from J, leaving 21 bases between them. In germline, CDR1 is LGHDT, CDR2 YNNKEL (reference sequence).